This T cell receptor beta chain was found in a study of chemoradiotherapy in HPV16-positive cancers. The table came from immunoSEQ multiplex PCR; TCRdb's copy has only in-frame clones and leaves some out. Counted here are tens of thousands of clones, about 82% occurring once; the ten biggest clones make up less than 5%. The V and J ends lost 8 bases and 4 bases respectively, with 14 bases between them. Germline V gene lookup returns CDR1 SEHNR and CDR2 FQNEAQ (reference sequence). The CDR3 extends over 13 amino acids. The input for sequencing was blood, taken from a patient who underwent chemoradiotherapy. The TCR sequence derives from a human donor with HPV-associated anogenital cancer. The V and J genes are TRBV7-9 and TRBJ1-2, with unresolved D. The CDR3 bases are TGTGCCAGCGCTGGCCGGGAAGCCTATGGCTACACCTTC. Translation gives CASAGREAYGYTF.